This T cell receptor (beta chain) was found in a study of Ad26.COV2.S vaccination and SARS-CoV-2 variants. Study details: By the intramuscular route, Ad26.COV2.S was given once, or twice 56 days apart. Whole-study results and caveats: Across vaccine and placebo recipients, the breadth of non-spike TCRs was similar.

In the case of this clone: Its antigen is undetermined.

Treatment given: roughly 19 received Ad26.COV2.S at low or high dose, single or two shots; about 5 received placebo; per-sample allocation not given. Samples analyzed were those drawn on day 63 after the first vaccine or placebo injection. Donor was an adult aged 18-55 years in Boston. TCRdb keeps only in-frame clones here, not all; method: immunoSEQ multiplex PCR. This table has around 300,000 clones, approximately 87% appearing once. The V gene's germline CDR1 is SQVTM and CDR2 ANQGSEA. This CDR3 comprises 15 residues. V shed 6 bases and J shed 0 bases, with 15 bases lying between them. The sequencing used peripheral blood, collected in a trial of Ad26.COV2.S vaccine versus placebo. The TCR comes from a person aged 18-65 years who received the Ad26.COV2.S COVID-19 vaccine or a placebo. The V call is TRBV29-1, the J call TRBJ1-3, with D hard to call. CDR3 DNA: TGCAGCGTCGCACCCCGGAGGATCTCTGGAAACACCATATATTTT. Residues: CSVAPRRISGNTIYF. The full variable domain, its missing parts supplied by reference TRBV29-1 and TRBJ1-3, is SAVISQKPSRDICQRGTSLTIQCQVDSQVTMMFWYRQQPGQSLTLIATANQGSEATYESGFVIDKFPISRPNLTFSTLTVSNMSPEDSSIYLCSVAPRRISGNTIYFGEGSWLTVV.